This T cell receptor (beta chain) was recovered during a study of blood T cells in healthy people across ages. Together with a sample-barcoded 5' primer, a J-beta primer mix was included in a second PCR lasting 7 to 11 cycles. A single record per CDR3 protein comes from TCRdb applying MiXCR to the 5' RACE reads. The sample records about 380,000 distinct CDR3 sequences, about 55% being singletons. This clonotype has just a few counts. This CDR3 has 11 residues. V was clipped by 9 bases and J by 2 bases, with 6 bases between them. The germline V gene has CDR1 SNHLY and CDR2 FYNNEI. This sequence originates from a man in his fifties or sixties in good health. The chain carries TRBV2 and TRBJ2-3; D ambiguous. Sample: blood. Written as DNA, the CDR3 is TGTGCCAGGACCCCCACAGATACGCAGTATTTT. Protein product: CARTPTDTQYF.